Given below is one T cell receptor beta chain in context. The protocol was immunoSEQ multiplex PCR, while the TCRdb copy is restricted to in-frame clones and leaves out a portion. The top ten hold 10% of the sample, which has around 390,000 clones, around 87% seen once. This sample stems from a study of blood T cell repertoires in COVID-19. With 1 base removed from V and 9 bases from J, the gap between germline ends came to 13 bases. Germline CDR1 GTSNPN, CDR2 SVGIG (reference sequence). This CDR3 has 13 amino acids. The TCR comes from a woman aged 45 to 65 who had recovered from COVID-19. The genes are TRBV30 and TRBJ1-5, with a possible D match to TRBD1 (6 bases). The sample consisted of PBMCs or T cells enriched from blood (not recorded which). The CDR3 coding sequence is TGTGCCTGGAGTGAGGGGGGGTTGACGCCCCAGCATTTT. This gives the protein CAWSEGGLTPQHF.